What follows are 14 T cell receptor beta chains derived from one specimen sequenced in a study of blood T cell repertoires in COVID-19 (dated by TCRdb to about 2020). Receptor amplification or capture employed the immunoSEQ multiplex PCR assay. Held by TCRdb, this immuneACCESS table contains in-frame sequences only and omits some clones. Under half of the omission traces to an unresolved V gene where checked; the cause of the rest is unknown. In all, the sample holds 300,000 or so clones, and 80% to 90% of those were seen once. The ten largest clonotypes hold 1% of the sample. Material for sequencing was peripheral blood. All receptors derive from a man aged 50 or older with active or convalescent COVID-19.

The gene calls are TRBV7-2 and TRBJ1-1; a weak D match, TRBD1 (5 bases). The V end lost 3 bases, the J end lost 4 bases, and 9 bases lay between the germline ends. Germline assignment: CDR1 SGHTA and CDR2 FQGNSA. The CDR3 spans 13 residues. For the CDR3, the DNA is TGTGCCAGCAGCTTGGGACTAAGCACTGAAGCTTTCTTT. The encoded protein is CASSLGLSTEAFF.

The V and J genes are TRBV7-2 and TRBJ2-1, with 16 bases lining up with TRBD2. This CDR3 region has 17 residues. Germline V lookup: CDR1 SGHTA, CDR2 FQGNSA. V lost 4 bases to trimming and J lost 4 bases; unmatched junction nucleotides: 4. The CDR3, as DNA: TGTGCCAGCAGCTCGGGACTAGCGGGGGGGCCGTACAATGAGCAGTTCTTC. As protein: CASSSGLAGGPYNEQFF.

V usage is TRBV24-1 and J usage is TRBJ2-3; D may be TRBD1 (5 bases). The germline gives CDR1 KGHDR, CDR2 SFDVKD. V was clipped by 4 bases and J by 6 bases, with 13 bases between them. The CDR3 has 14 amino acids. The CDR3 here is CATSDPVGVDTQYF. The CDR3 nucleotides read TGTGCCACCAGTGACCCCGTAGGGGTTGATACGCAGTATTTT.

The chain links TRBV2 to TRBJ2-3; 9 bases are shared with TRBD2. The CDR3 runs 13 residues. CDR1 is SNHLY, CDR2 FYNNEI, per germline. V lost 4 bases to trimming and J lost 5 bases; unmatched junction nucleotides: 1. CDR3 DNA sequence: TGTGCCAGCAGTGGCGGGAGGGTAGATACGCAGTATTTT. Translating it yields CASSGGRVDTQYF.

The J gene is TRBJ1-4, the V gene TRBV25-1; 10 bases are a match to TRBD1. There are 15 residues in the CDR3. Germline V gives CDR1 MGHDK, CDR2 SYGVNS. Trimming took 3 bases from V and 6 from J; bases not matched to a gene: 4. In DNA, the CDR3 is TGTGCCAGCAGTGACCCGGGACAGGGGCATGAAAAACTGTTTTTT. As protein: CASSDPGQGHEKLFF.

The V gene is TRBV30, the J gene TRBJ2-3, with 7 positions matching TRBD2. The germline V gene has CDR1 GTSNPN and CDR2 SVGIG (reference sequence). Unmatched junction bases numbered 5, after V lost 0 bases and J lost 5 bases. The CDR3 totals 14 residues. The CDR3: CAWSVRGGEDTQYF. The CDR3 nucleotides read TGTGCCTGGAGTGTACGCGGGGGAGAAGATACGCAGTATTTT.

This rearrangement joins TRBV5-1 to TRBJ2-5; D ambiguous. This CDR3 has 13 amino acids. Germline V lookup: CDR1 SGHRS, CDR2 YFSETQ. Trimming took off 1 base at V and 3 bases at J, with 7 bases between the two ends. The CDR3 DNA is TGCGCCAGCAGCTTGCCCAGCGAAGAGACCCAGTACTTC. Its protein product is CASSLPSEETQYF.

The gene calls are TRBV20-1 and TRBJ1-1; 7 bases fit TRBD1. Germline CDR1 and CDR2: DFQATT and SNEGSKA (reference sequence). The V and J ends lost 3 bases and 5 bases, in that order; junction bases with no gene match: 9. This CDR3 has 14 residues. The CDR3 DNA reads TGCAGTGCTAGTCGAGGGGGCGGGTGGACTGAAGCTTTCTTT. This encodes CSASRGGGWTEAFF.

The chain joins TRBV27 to TRBJ1-5, with D maybe TRBD1 (5 bases). Germline V gene sequence: CDR1 MNHEY, CDR2 SMNVEV (reference sequence). The V and J ends lost 5 bases and 1 base respectively, with 9 bases between them. CDR3 length: 14 amino acids. The DNA for the CDR3 is TGTGCCAGCAGTCCCTGGGGCAGCAATCAGCCCCAGCATTTT. Translation: CASSPWGSNQPQHF.

V is TRBV10-3 and J is TRBJ2-1; 10 positions match TRBD2. This CDR3 has 17 amino acids. Per germline, CDR1 ENHRY and CDR2 SYGVKD. Trimming at V came to 0 bases and at J to 6 bases, leaving 8 bases not matched to a gene. Written as DNA, the CDR3 is TGTGCCATCAGTGAGTCAGTGAGGACTAGCGGAGTCAATGAGCAGTTCTTC. This sequence encodes CAISESVRTSGVNEQFF.

This sequence joins TRBV5-1 and TRBJ2-7; no clear D. V was pared by 0 bases and J by 4 bases, with 11 bases between. The CDR3 is 14 residues long. Germline CDR1 SGHRS, CDR2 YFSETQ. The CDR3: CASSLEADFYEQYF. The CDR3 nucleotides read TGCGCCAGCAGCTTGGAGGCAGACTTTTACGAGCAGTACTTC.

The chain recombines TRBV19 with TRBJ2-7; no definite D call. Germline V gene data show CDR1 as LNHDA and CDR2 as SQIVND (reference sequence). The CDR3 runs to 14 residues. The V end was cut by 2 bases, the J end by 5 bases, with 13 bases between. DNA for the CDR3: TGTGCCAGTAGTATAAATAACAACGCCCACGAGCAGTACTTC. It encodes CASSINNNAHEQYF.

This chain links TRBV7-8 with TRBJ2-5; D is perhaps TRBD1 (6 bases). CDR3 length equals 16 residues. Germline CDR1 reads SGHVS; CDR2 reads FQNEAQ. V dropped 4 bases and J dropped 5 bases, with 20 bases sitting between them. CDR3 nucleotides: TGTGCCAGCAGCTCACAGGGAGATTGGGGGTGGGAGACCCAGTACTTC. Its protein product is CASSSQGDWGWETQYF.

The chain is built from TRBV2 and TRBJ2-7; TRBD2 matches 10 bases. After removal of 6 bases from V and 2 bases from J, the junction contained 7 bases not matched to a gene. CDR3 size: 15 residues. Germline-derived CDR1 and CDR2 are SNHLY and FYNNEI. This CDR3 is CASSHGLAVAYEQYF. The CDR3 coding sequence is TGTGCCAGCAGCCATGGACTAGCGGTGGCCTACGAGCAGTACTTC.